These T cell receptor beta chains were read from a single sample in a study of blood T cells in healthy people across ages. TCRdb recomputed calls from the 5' RACE reads with MiXCR, one row per CDR3 protein. The sample lists approximately 690,000 distinct CDR3 sequences, 40% to 50% occurring once. Source material: blood. The receptors derive from a man older than 75 in good health. Both conserved end residues are part of each CDR3. The order of the fields is CDR3 DNA, CDR3 protein, J gene, D gene, clone size, V gene. D genes are given only for firm matches. A clone size is listed for some rows: how often the clone was seen (once, few, many), or a class if it is expanded.

cdr3_nt: TGCGTCAGCAGCACTGACGGGGGGACTAGCACAGATACGCAGTATTTT
cdr3_aa: CVSSTDGGTSTDTQYF
j_call: TRBJ2-3
d_call: TRBD2
clone_size: -
v_call: TRBV5-1

cdr3_nt: TGTGCCAGCAGCCCCTGGACAATGAGCTCCTATGGCTACACCTTC
cdr3_aa: CASSPWTMSSYGYTF
j_call: TRBJ1-2
d_call: -
clone_size: few
v_call: TRBV5-6

cdr3_nt: TGTGCCAGCAGTGAAGTTTTGGGAATGAATGAGCAGTTCTTC
cdr3_aa: CASSEVLGMNEQFF
j_call: TRBJ2-1
d_call: -
clone_size: few
v_call: TRBV6-1

cdr3_nt: TGTGCCTGGAGTTTGACTAGCGGGATCAACGAGCAGTACTTC
cdr3_aa: CAWSLTSGINEQYF
j_call: TRBJ2-7
d_call: TRBD2
clone_size: -
v_call: TRBV30

cdr3_nt: TGTGCCAGCAGTTCGGACAGGGGGCATAGGAATGAGCAGTTCTTC
cdr3_aa: CASSSDRGHRNEQFF
j_call: TRBJ2-1
d_call: TRBD1
clone_size: -
v_call: TRBV27

cdr3_nt: TGCGCCAGCAGCTTGGCCGGGACGGTCTACAATGAGCAGTTCTTC
cdr3_aa: CASSLAGTVYNEQFF
j_call: TRBJ2-1
d_call: -
clone_size: few
v_call: TRBV5-1

cdr3_nt: TGTGCCAGCAGCCAAGATCTACAGGGGTACTACGAGCAGTACTTC
cdr3_aa: CASSQDLQGYYEQYF
j_call: TRBJ2-7
d_call: TRBD1
clone_size: medium-sized
v_call: TRBV4-2

cdr3_nt: TGTGCCAGCAGTTTTGTTAGCGGGGGGAGGTTCCAAGAGACCCAGTACTTC
cdr3_aa: CASSFVSGGRFQETQYF
j_call: TRBJ2-5
d_call: TRBD2
clone_size: few
v_call: TRBV28

cdr3_nt: TGTGCCAGCAGCTTTATTAGGGCAGCCCACGAGCAGTACTTC
cdr3_aa: CASSFIRAAHEQYF
j_call: TRBJ2-7
d_call: -
clone_size: -
v_call: TRBV7-9

cdr3_nt: TGTGCCAGCAGCTCGGACGAATGGGGGACCCAGTACTTC
cdr3_aa: CASSSDEWGTQYF
j_call: TRBJ2-5
d_call: -
clone_size: -
v_call: TRBV11-3

cdr3_nt: TGCAGTGCTCCACAGGGGGCTGGCGGTTACGAGCAGTACTTC
cdr3_aa: CSAPQGAGGYEQYF
j_call: TRBJ2-7
d_call: TRBD1
clone_size: few
v_call: TRBV20-1

cdr3_nt: TGTGCCAGCAGCACGGAGTACGCGGGTGCGTCGGAGACCCAGTACTTC
cdr3_aa: CASSTEYAGASETQYF
j_call: TRBJ2-5
d_call: -
clone_size: -
v_call: TRBV7-2

cdr3_nt: TGTGCCAGCAGCCAGGGACAGGGAGAGGTTGGCTACACCTTC
cdr3_aa: CASSQGQGEVGYTF
j_call: TRBJ1-2
d_call: TRBD1
clone_size: -
v_call: TRBV7-2

cdr3_nt: TGCGCCAGCAGCCTCCTTGGGGTGGAAGAGACCCAGTACTTC
cdr3_aa: CASSLLGVEETQYF
j_call: TRBJ2-5
d_call: -
clone_size: -
v_call: TRBV4-3

cdr3_nt: TGTGCCAGCAGTTGGGTCGGGGCAGCGGGGGGCCTTAACACCGGGGAGCTGTTTTTT
cdr3_aa: CASSWVGAAGGLNTGELFF
j_call: TRBJ2-2
d_call: TRBD2
clone_size: -
v_call: TRBV12-3/TRBV12-4

cdr3_nt: TGTGCCAGCAGTTACTTATCAGTAGGCCGACGACTACAAGAGACCCAGTACTTC
cdr3_aa: CASSYLSVGRRLQETQYF
j_call: TRBJ2-5
d_call: -
clone_size: -
v_call: TRBV6-5

cdr3_nt: TGTGGCACCAGTGCGGGCGCTCTCTATGGCTACACCTTC
cdr3_aa: CGTSAGALYGYTF
j_call: TRBJ1-2
d_call: -
clone_size: -
v_call: TRBV24-1

cdr3_nt: TGCAGTGCTAGAGGGTTAGGCAGAACTAGCTATGGCTACACCTTC
cdr3_aa: CSARGLGRTSYGYTF
j_call: TRBJ1-2
d_call: -
clone_size: -
v_call: TRBV20-1

cdr3_nt: TGCAGTGCTAGGGGACTAGCGGGAGCGCCCGACGGCACAGATACGCAGTATTTT
cdr3_aa: CSARGLAGAPDGTDTQYF
j_call: TRBJ2-3
d_call: TRBD2
clone_size: -
v_call: TRBV20-1

cdr3_nt: TGCAGCGTTGAAAAGGGTGGGGGGAGCACTGAAGCTTTCTTT
cdr3_aa: CSVEKGGGSTEAFF
j_call: TRBJ1-1
d_call: -
clone_size: -
v_call: TRBV29-1

cdr3_nt: TGCAGTGCTAGAGGAGGGGGAGCAGATACGCAGTATTTT
cdr3_aa: CSARGGGADTQYF
j_call: TRBJ2-3
d_call: -
clone_size: -
v_call: TRBV20-1

cdr3_nt: TGTGCCAGCAGCTCCGGGAAGGGGGCTGGGGCCAACGTCCTGACTTTC
cdr3_aa: CASSSGKGAGANVLTF
j_call: TRBJ2-6
d_call: -
clone_size: -
v_call: TRBV7-6

cdr3_nt: TGTGCCAGCAGTTTCCCTTCGACTAGCGTCCCAGAGACCCAGTACTTC
cdr3_aa: CASSFPSTSVPETQYF
j_call: TRBJ2-5
d_call: TRBD2
clone_size: -
v_call: TRBV28

cdr3_nt: TGTGCCAGCAGCTTTAACAGGGTTTCCGGTGAGCAGTTCTTC
cdr3_aa: CASSFNRVSGEQFF
j_call: TRBJ2-1
d_call: -
clone_size: -
v_call: TRBV9

cdr3_nt: TGCAGTGCTAGAGAGCTCCCCACGGGACCCTACGAGCAGTACTTC
cdr3_aa: CSARELPTGPYEQYF
j_call: TRBJ2-7
d_call: -
clone_size: -
v_call: TRBV20-1

cdr3_nt: TGTGCCAGCAGCCAAGAGTGGAGGGGCTACAGTCCCACGAACGCCGGGGAGCTGTTTTTT
cdr3_aa: CASSQEWRGYSPTNAGELFF
j_call: TRBJ2-2
d_call: -
clone_size: -
v_call: TRBV4-2

cdr3_nt: TGTGCCAGCAGCACTGGCGGGGGGTACAACTATGGCTACACCTTC
cdr3_aa: CASSTGGGYNYGYTF
j_call: TRBJ1-2
d_call: -
clone_size: -
v_call: TRBV6-5

cdr3_nt: TGCAGTGCTATCCGGGACAGGGAACGCAATGAGCAGTTCTTC
cdr3_aa: CSAIRDRERNEQFF
j_call: TRBJ2-1
d_call: TRBD1
clone_size: few
v_call: TRBV20-1

cdr3_nt: TGTGCCAGCAGCGGGCGGGCCCCTCAGCCCCAGCATTTT
cdr3_aa: CASSGRAPQPQHF
j_call: TRBJ1-5
d_call: -
clone_size: -
v_call: TRBV7-2

cdr3_nt: TGCAGTGCTAGAAACCCCCTTACTAGCGCCTACGAGCAGTACTTC
cdr3_aa: CSARNPLTSAYEQYF
j_call: TRBJ2-7
d_call: TRBD2
clone_size: few
v_call: TRBV20-1

cdr3_nt: TGTGCCAGTCGGCGGGACCTTAAGACCTACGAGCAGTACTTC
cdr3_aa: CASRRDLKTYEQYF
j_call: TRBJ2-7
d_call: -
clone_size: few
v_call: TRBV7-2

cdr3_nt: TGTGCCAGCAGCTTGGACAGGGCATCCCAGTACGAGCAGTACTTC
cdr3_aa: CASSLDRASQYEQYF
j_call: TRBJ2-7
d_call: -
clone_size: few
v_call: TRBV5-4

cdr3_nt: TGCGCCAGCAGCTTTCGGGGCGATGGGGCCAACGTCCTGACTTTC
cdr3_aa: CASSFRGDGANVLTF
j_call: TRBJ2-6
d_call: -
clone_size: -
v_call: TRBV5-1

cdr3_nt: TGTGCCAGCAGTTACAGTCCAGCCCGGACCAACAATGAGCAGTTCTTC
cdr3_aa: CASSYSPARTNNEQFF
j_call: TRBJ2-1
d_call: -
clone_size: once
v_call: TRBV6-5

cdr3_nt: TGTGCCAGCAGTTTCGCTCCCGTTAGCGCAGATACGCAGTATTTT
cdr3_aa: CASSFAPVSADTQYF
j_call: TRBJ2-3
d_call: -
clone_size: -
v_call: TRBV12-3/TRBV12-4